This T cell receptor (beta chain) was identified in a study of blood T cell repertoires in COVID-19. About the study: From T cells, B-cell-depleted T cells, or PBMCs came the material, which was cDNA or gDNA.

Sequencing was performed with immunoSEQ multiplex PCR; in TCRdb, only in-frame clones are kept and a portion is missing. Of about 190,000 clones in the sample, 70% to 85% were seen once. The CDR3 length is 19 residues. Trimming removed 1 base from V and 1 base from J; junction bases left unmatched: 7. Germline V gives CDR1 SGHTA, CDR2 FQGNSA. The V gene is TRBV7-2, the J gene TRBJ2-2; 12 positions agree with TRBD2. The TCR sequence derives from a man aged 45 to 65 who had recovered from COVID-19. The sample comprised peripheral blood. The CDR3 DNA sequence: TGTGCCAGCAGCTTAGTGTCACTAGCGGGAGGCCGGAACACCGGGGAGCTGTTTTTT. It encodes CASSLVSLAGGRNTGELFF.